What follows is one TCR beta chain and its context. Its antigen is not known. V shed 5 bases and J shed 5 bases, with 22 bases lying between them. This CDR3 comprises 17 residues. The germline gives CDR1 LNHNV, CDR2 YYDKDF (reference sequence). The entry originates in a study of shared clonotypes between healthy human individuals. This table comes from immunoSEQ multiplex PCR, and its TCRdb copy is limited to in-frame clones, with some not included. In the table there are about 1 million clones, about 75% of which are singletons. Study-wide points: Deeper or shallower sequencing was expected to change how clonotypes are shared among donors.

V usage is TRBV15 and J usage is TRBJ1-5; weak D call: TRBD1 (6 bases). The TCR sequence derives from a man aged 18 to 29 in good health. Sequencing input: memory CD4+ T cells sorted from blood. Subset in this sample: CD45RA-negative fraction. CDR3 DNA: TGTGCCACCAGCGCAGTTTCAGGGGCGAGGGGTGATCAGCCCCAGCATTTT. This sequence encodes CATSAVSGARGDQPQHF.